This T cell receptor beta chain was identified in a study of OX40 agonist ivuxolimab in advanced cancers. V was cut by 5 bases and J by 7 bases, with 11 bases left in between. Germline CDR1 SGHTA, CDR2 FQGNSA. The CDR3 contains 12 residues. Sequencing used immunoSEQ multiplex PCR; TCRdb keeps in-frame clones, though not all of them. The table lists 70,000 to 85,000 clones, 86% of them singletons. The chain links TRBV7-2 to TRBJ1-2, with D uncertain. The clonotype originates from an adult with an advanced solid tumor such as melanoma, head and neck, liver or kidney cancer. This specimen consisted of CD4+ or CD8+ T cells sorted from blood, obtained in a trial of the OX40 agonist ivuxolimab. As DNA, the CDR3 is TGTGCCAGCAGCCAGCGGGGATTTGGCTACACCTTC. Its translation is CASSQRGFGYTF.